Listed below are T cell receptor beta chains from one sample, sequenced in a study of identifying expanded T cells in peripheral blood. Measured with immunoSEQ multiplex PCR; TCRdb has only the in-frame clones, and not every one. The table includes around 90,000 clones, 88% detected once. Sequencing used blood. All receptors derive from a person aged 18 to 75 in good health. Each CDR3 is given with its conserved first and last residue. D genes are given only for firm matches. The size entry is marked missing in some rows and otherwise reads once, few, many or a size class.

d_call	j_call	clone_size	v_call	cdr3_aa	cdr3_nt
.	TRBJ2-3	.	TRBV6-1	CASSEGLLIFTDTQYF	TGTGCCAGCAGTGAAGGACTACTTATTTTCACAGATACGCAGTATTTT
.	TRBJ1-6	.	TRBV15	CATSRSQGTSPLHF	TGTGCCACCAGCAGATCCCAGGGCACTTCACCCCTCCACTTT
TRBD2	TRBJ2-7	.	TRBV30	CAWSRGVGYEQYF	TGTGCCTGGAGTCGGGGGGTCGGGTACGAGCAGTACTTC
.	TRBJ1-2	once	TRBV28	CASSLTRAYGYTF	TGTGCCAGCAGTTTAACCAGGGCCTATGGCTACACCTTC
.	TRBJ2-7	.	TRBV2	CASTRRYYEQYF	TGTGCCAGCACCCGGAGATACTACGAGCAGTACTTC
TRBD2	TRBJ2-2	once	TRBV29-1	CSVEGLAANTGELFF	TGCAGCGTTGAAGGGCTAGCGGCCAACACCGGGGAGCTGTTTTTT
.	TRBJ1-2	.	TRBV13	CASSLGVGNQGYTF	TGTGCCAGCAGCTTAGGAGTAGGGAATCAGGGCTACACCTTC
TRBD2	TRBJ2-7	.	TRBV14	CASSHLLAGGYEQYF	TGTGCCAGCAGCCACCTACTAGCGGGAGGGTACGAGCAGTACTTC
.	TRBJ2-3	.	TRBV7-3	CASSPGLGRDTQYF	TGTGCCAGCAGCCCGGGGTTAGGCAGGGATACGCAGTATTTT
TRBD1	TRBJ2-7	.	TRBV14	CASSDRVFYEQYF	TGTGCCAGCAGTGACAGGGTCTTCTACGAGCAGTACTTC
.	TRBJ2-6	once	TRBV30	CAWSLTPNSGANVLTF	TGTGCCTGGAGTTTGACACCAAACTCTGGGGCCAACGTCCTGACTTTC
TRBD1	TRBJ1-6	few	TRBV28	CASSLRRQGESLHF	TGTGCCAGCAGTTTAAGGCGCCAGGGGGAGTCCCTCCACTTT
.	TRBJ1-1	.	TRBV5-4	CASSLVQGSEAFF	TGTGCCAGCAGCTTGGTTCAGGGCTCTGAAGCTTTCTTT
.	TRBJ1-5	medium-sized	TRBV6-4	CASSGDSNQPQHF	TGTGCCAGCAGTGGGGACAGCAATCAGCCCCAGCATTTT
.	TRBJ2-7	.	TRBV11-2	CASRGGSEQYF	TGTGCCAGCAGAGGGGGTAGCGAGCAGTACTTC
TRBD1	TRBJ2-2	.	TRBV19	CASTEGAVNTGELFF	TGTGCCAGTACCGAGGGGGCGGTGAACACCGGGGAGCTGTTTTTT
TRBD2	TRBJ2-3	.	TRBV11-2	CASSFIGLVRADTQYF	TGTGCCAGCAGCTTCATCGGACTAGTTAGGGCAGATACGCAGTATTTT
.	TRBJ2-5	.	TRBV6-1	CASSEPAHSRVEETQYF	TGTGCCAGCAGTGAACCCGCTCACTCCAGGGTAGAGGAGACCCAGTACTTC
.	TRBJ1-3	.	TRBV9	CASSVASRWGGSSGNTIYF	TGTGCCAGCAGCGTAGCTTCTCGTTGGGGGGGGTCCTCTGGAAACACCATATATTTT
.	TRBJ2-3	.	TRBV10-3	CAISRTDTQYF	TGTGCCATCAGTCGGACAGATACGCAGTATTTT
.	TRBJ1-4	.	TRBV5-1	CASSLEAGNEKLFF	TGCGCCAGCAGCCTGGAGGCGGGGAATGAAAAACTGTTTTTT
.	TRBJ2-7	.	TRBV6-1	CASSADRIHSYEQYF	TGTGCCAGCAGTGCGGACCGAATACACTCCTACGAGCAGTACTTC
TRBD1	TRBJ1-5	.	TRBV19	CASSGDRAGYQPQHF	TGTGCCAGTAGTGGGGACAGGGCAGGTTACCAGCCCCAGCATTTT
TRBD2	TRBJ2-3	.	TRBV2	CASSSSGVVADTQYF	TGTGCCAGCAGTTCTAGCGGGGTTGTGGCAGATACGCAGTATTTT
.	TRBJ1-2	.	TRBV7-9	CASSLNQAGYGYTF	TGTGCCAGCAGCTTAAACCAGGCAGGCTATGGCTACACCTTC
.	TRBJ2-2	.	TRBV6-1	CASSDLLGGGELFF	TGTGCCAGCAGTGACTTACTAGGGGGCGGGGAGCTGTTTTTT
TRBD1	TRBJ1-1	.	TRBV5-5	CASSKQGDTEAFF	TGTGCCAGCAGCAAACAGGGGGACACTGAAGCTTTCTTT
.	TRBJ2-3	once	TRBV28	CASSLRSGVGLDTQYF	TGTGCCAGCAGTCTACGTAGTGGGGTGGGGTTAGATACGCAGTATTTT
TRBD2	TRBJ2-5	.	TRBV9	CASSADVSGGAEETQYF	TGTGCCAGCAGCGCCGACGTTAGCGGGGGGGCGGAGGAGACCCAGTACTTC
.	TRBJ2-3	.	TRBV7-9	CASSLDMVGQYF	TGTGCCAGCAGCTTAGATATGGTGGGGCAGTATTTT
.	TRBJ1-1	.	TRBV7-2	CASSLPGQNTEAFF	TGTGCCAGCAGCTTACCGGGACAGAACACTGAAGCTTTCTTT
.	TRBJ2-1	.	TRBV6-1	CASTRNEQFF	TGTGCCAGCACTCGGAATGAGCAGTTCTTC
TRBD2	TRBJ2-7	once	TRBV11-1	CASSSGLALEQYF	TGTGCCAGCAGCTCGGGACTAGCCCTCGAGCAGTACTTC
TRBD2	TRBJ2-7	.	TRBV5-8	CASSSLRLRGAFYEQYF	TGTGCCAGCAGCTCTCTTCGTTTGCGGGGGGCTTTCTACGAGCAGTACTTC
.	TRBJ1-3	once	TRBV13	CASSLQGYSGNTIYF	TGTGCCAGCAGCTTACAGGGCTACTCTGGAAACACCATATATTTT
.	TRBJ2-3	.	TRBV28	CASSSPGQVALGRYTQYF	TGTGCCAGCAGTTCCCCCGGCCAGGTAGCTTTGGGCCGATATACGCAGTATTTT
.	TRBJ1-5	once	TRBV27	CASSFGGYSNQPQHF	TGTGCCAGCAGTTTTGGCGGTTATAGCAATCAGCCCCAGCATTTT
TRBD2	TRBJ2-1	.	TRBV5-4	CASSLGPSGGSYNEQFF	TGTGCCAGCAGCTTGGGTCCTAGCGGGGGCTCATACAATGAGCAGTTCTTC
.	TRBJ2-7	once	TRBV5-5	CASSLVPYEQYF	TGTGCCAGCAGCTTGGTACCCTACGAGCAGTACTTC
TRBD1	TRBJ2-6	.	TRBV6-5	CASRDRSGANVLTF	TGTGCCAGCAGGGACAGGTCTGGGGCCAACGTCCTGACTTTC
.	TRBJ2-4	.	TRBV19	CASSIMWTGQNIQYF	TGTGCCAGTAGTATAATGTGGACGGGGCAAAACATTCAGTACTTC
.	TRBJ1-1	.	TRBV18	CASSADRNTEAFF	TGTGCCAGCTCAGCGGACAGGAACACTGAAGCTTTCTTT
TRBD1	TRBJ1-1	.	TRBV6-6	CASRPLGQGAGEAFF	TGTGCCAGCAGACCCCTGGGGCAGGGGGCTGGTGAAGCTTTCTTT
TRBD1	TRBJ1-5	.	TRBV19	CASSKTGEFFIHSVSNQPQHF	TGTGCCAGTAGTAAGACAGGGGAATTCTTTATCCATAGTGTTAGCAATCAGCCCCAGCATTTT
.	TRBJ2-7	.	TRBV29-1	CSVKGLDYSYEQYF	TGCAGCGTTAAAGGGCTCGATTACTCCTACGAGCAGTACTTC
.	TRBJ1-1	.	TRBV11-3	CASSLGGENTEAFF	TGTGCCAGCAGCTTAGGGGGGGAGAACACTGAAGCTTTCTTT
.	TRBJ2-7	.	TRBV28	CASSLRYEQYF	TGTGCCAGCAGTTTAAGGTACGAGCAGTACTTC
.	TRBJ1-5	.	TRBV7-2	CASSLGVIGNQPQHF	TGTGCCAGCAGCTTAGGCGTAATTGGCAATCAGCCCCAGCATTTT
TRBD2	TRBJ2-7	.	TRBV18	CASSPRGGTSYEQYF	TGTGCCAGCTCCCCGCGGGGAGGGACTTCCTACGAGCAGTACTTC
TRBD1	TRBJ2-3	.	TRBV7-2	CASSSGQDTDTQYF	TGTGCCAGCAGCTCGGGACAGGACACAGATACGCAGTATTTT
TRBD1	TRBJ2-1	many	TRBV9	CASSVGTGGYYYNEQFF	TGTGCCAGCAGCGTTGGGACAGGGGGCTATTACTACAATGAGCAGTTCTTC
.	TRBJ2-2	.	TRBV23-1	CASQTMGPVVAGELFF	TGCGCCAGCCAAACTATGGGTCCGGTAGTCGCCGGGGAGCTGTTTTTT
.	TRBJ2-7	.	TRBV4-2	CASSQEATVGQYF	TGTGCCAGCAGCCAAGAGGCTACAGTGGGACAGTACTTC
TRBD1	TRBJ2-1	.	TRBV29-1	CSTTGVDEQFF	TGCAGCACGACAGGGGTCGATGAGCAGTTCTTC
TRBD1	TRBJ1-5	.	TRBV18	CASSPPGTEYQPQHF	TGTGCCAGCTCACCACCCGGGACAGAGTATCAGCCCCAGCATTTT